The 32 T cell receptor beta chains below were found in one sample sequenced in a study of cytomegalovirus exposure and HLA in healthy donors. A multiplex PCR was run with 60 Vbeta primers and 13 Jbeta primers. Only in-frame clones appear in the TCRdb table, and some are missing; sequencing was by immunoSEQ multiplex PCR. Seen here are roughly 130,000 clones, 80% observed once, and the top ten hold 2.5% to 3%. The material sequenced was PBMCs. The receptors here all came from a man younger than 45 in good health and CMV-seronegative.

With respect to this clone: A read error may account for a junction end that differs from germline. V usage is TRBV27 and J usage is TRBJ2-7, with 9 bases that match TRBD2. CDR3 length equals 14 residues. Germline values: CDR1 MNHEY, CDR2 SMNVEV (reference sequence). CDR3 in DNA: TGTGCCAGCAGTCATAGCGGGAGCTCCTACGAGCGGTACTTC. This gives the protein CASSHSGSSYERYF.

The chain employs TRBV18 and TRBJ2-7; maybe TRBD2 (6 bases). V dropped 0 bases and J dropped 7 bases, with 13 bases sitting between them. The V gene's germline CDR1 is KGHSH and CDR2 LQKENI. The CDR3 covers 14 residues. The CDR3, as DNA: TGTGCCAGCTCACCACCGGTGGGGGGAGGAGAGCAGTACTTC. Its translation: CASSPPVGGGEQYF.

This chain joins TRBV10-3 and TRBJ2-3, with TRBD1 matching over 9 bases. Germline values: CDR1 ENHRY, CDR2 SYGVKD. Losses at the gene ends were 6 bases for V and 5 bases for J; bases not matched to a gene: 9. CDR3 length: 15 amino acids. CDR3 bases: TGTGCCATCAGCCTCGGGACAGGGAGGGGAGATACGCAGTATTTT. Translated: CAISLGTGRGDTQYF.

This chain connects TRBV19 to TRBJ2-3, with a tentative D call TRBD1 (5 bases). The CDR3 length is 15 residues. V gave up 7 bases and J gave up 4 bases, with 18 bases separating them. Looked up from germline, CDR1 is LNHDA and CDR2 is SQIVND (reference sequence). CDR3 sequence: CASTLLGASSDTQYF. Written as DNA, the CDR3 is TGTGCCAGTACCCTTTTAGGGGCGTCATCAGATACGCAGTATTTT.

The genes are TRBV4-1 and TRBJ2-5, with 8 bases that match TRBD2. Germline values: CDR1 MGHRA, CDR2 YSYEKL. The CDR3 consists of 16 residues. Unmatched junction bases numbered 11, after V lost 7 bases and J lost 1 base. Here the CDR3 DNA reads TGCGCCAGCACCCCATCGGGGGGGGCGGTCCAAGAGACCCAGTACTTC. Protein product: CASTPSGGAVQETQYF.

The V call is TRBV28, the J call TRBJ2-7, with D possibly TRBD1 on 5 matching bases. V gave up 2 bases and J gave up 0 bases, with 11 bases separating them. From germline, CDR1 is MDHEN and CDR2 SYDVKM. This CDR3 has 15 residues. The CDR3 DNA follows: TGTGCCAGCAGTTTAGGTGACAGCCCCTCCTACGAGCAGTACTTC. Protein: CASSLGDSPSYEQYF.

The chain links TRBV5-1 to TRBJ1-5; tentative D call: TRBD1 (6 bases). CDR3 length: 15 amino acids. V shed 0 bases and J shed 3 bases, with 10 bases lying between them. In germline, CDR1 is SGHRS, CDR2 YFSETQ. Here the CDR3 reads CASSLAGVANQPQHF. The CDR3 nucleotides read TGCGCCAGCAGCTTGGCAGGGGTGGCCAATCAGCCCCAGCATTTT.

This chain uses TRBV9 with TRBJ2-7; a weak D match, TRBD2 (6 bases). Germline CDR1 and CDR2: SGDLS and YYNGEE. V gave up 2 bases and J gave up 2 bases, with 23 bases separating them. The CDR3 extends over 18 amino acids. This CDR3 is CASSVGPPGLSSPYEQYF. The CDR3, as DNA: TGTGCCAGCAGCGTGGGACCGCCGGGACTCTCCTCACCCTACGAGCAGTACTTC.

CDR3 in DNA: TGTGCCACCAACGCCCGGGGCTCCTATAATTCACCCCTCCACTTT. Residues: CATNARGSYNSPLHF. The rearrangement uses TRBV27 and TRBJ1-6, with D unresolved. Trimming removed 10 bases at V and 0 bases at J, with 13 bases between. The CDR3 has 15 amino acids. Germline CDR1 reads MNHEY; CDR2 reads SMNVEV (reference sequence).

The chain couples TRBV27 to TRBJ2-1; D is ambiguous. Germline V CDR1 and CDR2: MNHEY, SMNVEV (reference sequence). The germline V and J ends were trimmed by 2 bases and 2 bases, with 10 bases remaining between them. This CDR3 region has 15 residues. The CDR3 bases are TGTGCCAGCAGTTTAGGTGGAGTTCCCTACAATGAGCAGTTCTTC. Translated: CASSLGGVPYNEQFF.

The J gene is TRBJ2-7, the V gene TRBV4-1; tentative D call: TRBD1 (6 bases). V lost 3 bases and J 0 bases, leaving 12 bases between the germline ends. This CDR3 is built from 15 residues. Germline V gene data show CDR1 as MGHRA and CDR2 as YSYEKL. The CDR3, as DNA: TGCGCCAGCAGCCACCCTGGGGGCGGCTCCTACGAGCAGTACTTC. Translated, it gives CASSHPGGGSYEQYF.

A word on this clone: The sample has other DNA sequences that encode this CDR3 too. The chain links TRBV7-2 to TRBJ2-3, with D possibly TRBD2 on 6 matching bases. CDR3 length: 17 amino acids. V was trimmed by 1 base and J by 4 bases, leaving 18 bases between them. Germline loops: CDR1 SGHTA, CDR2 FQGNSA. CDR3 residues: CASSLVAGLAGSDTQYF. DNA for the CDR3: TGTGCCAGCAGCTTAGTCGCGGGACTGGCGGGATCAGATACGCAGTATTTT.

The rearrangement uses TRBV30 and TRBJ2-1; no definite D call. CDR3 size: 14 residues. V lost 4 bases to trimming and J lost 4 bases, with 14 bases between them. Germline V gene data show CDR1 as GTSNPN and CDR2 as SVGIG (reference sequence). CDR3: CAWTPTGGYNEQFF. CDR3 DNA: TGTGCCTGGACCCCCACTGGCGGATACAATGAGCAGTTCTTC.

In regard to this clone: Distinct nucleotide sequences in the sample also encode this CDR3. The chain is built from TRBV27 and TRBJ2-7; possible D gene TRBD1, 6 bases. Germline V gene sequence: CDR1 MNHEY, CDR2 SMNVEV (reference sequence). Trimming stripped 4 bases from V and 4 bases from J, with 8 bases between. The CDR3 has 12 residues. CDR3: CASSSTGYEQYF. The CDR3 region has the DNA TGTGCCAGCAGTTCGACAGGTTACGAGCAGTACTTC.

As regards this clone: At the DNA level, this CDR3 is encoded by other sequences in the same sample as well. The chain links TRBV19 to TRBJ1-1; the D gene is possibly TRBD1 (5 bases). The CDR3 consists of 13 residues. CDR1 and CDR2 (germline): LNHDA, SQIVND (reference sequence). V shed 4 bases and J shed 0 bases, with 6 bases lying between them. The CDR3 DNA reads TGTGCCAGTAGTACGACAGTGAACACTGAAGCTTTCTTT. Its translation: CASSTTVNTEAFF.

This clone has a single count. The chain combines TRBV7-8 with TRBJ2-1; 7 positions match TRBD1. The CDR3 is 15 amino acids. Germline-derived CDR1 and CDR2 are SGHVS and FQNEAQ. Germline trimming cut 5 bases from V and 4 bases from J; bases unmatched to any gene: 8. CDR3: CASSRTGTEYNEQFF. The CDR3 coding sequence is TGTGCCAGCAGCCGGACCGGGACAGAGTACAATGAGCAGTTCTTC.

Only one count was recorded for this clone. The rearrangement joins TRBV29-1 to TRBJ2-1, with a weak D call TRBD1 (5 bases). V lost 3 bases and J 6 bases, leaving 9 bases between the germline ends. The CDR3 is made up of 12 amino acids. Germline CDR1 SQVTM, CDR2 ANQGSEA. The CDR3 coding sequence is TGCAGCGTTGATGGACAATTCAATGAGCAGTTCTTC. Translated: CSVDGQFNEQFF.

The chain combines TRBV11-2 with TRBJ2-1; the D is unclear. The length of the CDR3 is 17 residues. CDR1 and CDR2 (germline): SGHAT, FQNNGV. With 0 bases removed from V and 8 bases from J, the gap between germline ends came to 20 bases. CDR3 region: CASSLDRPSLGVDEQFF. The CDR3 region has the DNA TGTGCCAGCAGCTTAGATCGCCCAAGCCTAGGAGTGGATGAGCAGTTCTTC.

The chain couples TRBV7-6 to TRBJ1-2; no reliable D call. The CDR3 contains 14 residues. V was clipped by 5 bases and J by 2 bases, with 12 bases between them. Germline lookup yields CDR1 SGHVS and CDR2 FNYEAQ. This CDR3 is CASSPQEGNYGYTF. The CDR3 nucleotides read TGTGCCAGCAGCCCCCAGGAGGGAAACTATGGCTACACCTTC.

This clone was seen only a few times. V usage is TRBV5-1 and J usage is TRBJ2-3; 7 nucleotides line up with TRBD1. The junction had 5 bases not matched to a gene; V was cut back by 4 bases and J by 0 bases. Looked up from germline, CDR1 is SGHRS and CDR2 is YFSETQ. This CDR3 spans 15 amino acids. CDR3 bases: TGCGCCAGCAGCCCGGGACAGACTAGCACAGATACGCAGTATTTT. Its protein product is CASSPGQTSTDTQYF.

A word on this clone: The sample contains more than one DNA sequence encoding this CDR3. V is TRBV5-4 and J is TRBJ1-1; D unresolved. V dropped 4 bases and J dropped 0 bases, with 22 bases sitting between them. Germline loops: CDR1 SGHNT, CDR2 YYREEE (reference sequence). This CDR3 has 18 residues. The CDR3 here is CASSEVPSARVMNTEAFF. CDR3 in DNA: TGTGCCAGCAGCGAAGTTCCCTCTGCGAGGGTGATGAACACTGAAGCTTTCTTT. The full variable domain, rest sourced from reference TRBV5-4 and TRBJ1-1, is ETGVTQSPTHLIKTRGQQVTLRCSSQSGHNTVSWYQQALGQGPQFIFQYYREEENGRGNFPPRFSGLQFPNYSSELNVNALELDDSALYLCASSEVPSARVMNTEAFFGQGTRLTVV.

The V gene is TRBV2, the J gene TRBJ2-2; TRBD2 might be the D (5 bases). This CDR3 contains 14 residues. CDR1 and CDR2 (germline): SNHLY, FYNNEI. V lost 4 bases and J 6 bases, leaving 12 bases between the germline ends. The CDR3 spells CASSVAGSAGELFF. DNA of the CDR3: TGTGCCAGCAGTGTGGCGGGTTCGGCCGGGGAGCTGTTTTTT.

The V call is TRBV19, the J call TRBJ1-5; D call uncertain. This CDR3 contains 14 residues. Trimming removed 7 bases at V and 6 bases at J, with 16 bases between. Germline V gene lookup returns CDR1 LNHDA and CDR2 SQIVND (reference sequence). This CDR3 is CASNPGIILQPQHF. The CDR3 DNA reads TGTGCCAGTAACCCGGGGATAATACTTCAGCCCCAGCATTTT.

This chain uses TRBV2 with TRBJ2-7; D is perhaps TRBD2 (5 bases). This CDR3 has 15 amino acids. V lost 3 bases and J lost 0, with 12 bases in between. Per the germline V gene, CDR1 is SNHLY and CDR2 is FYNNEI. As DNA, the CDR3 is TGTGCCAGCAGTGATCCTAGCCGCAGCTCCTACGAGCAGTACTTC. The encoded protein is CASSDPSRSSYEQYF.

The chain combines TRBV18 with TRBJ1-5; D gene uncertain. Germline-derived CDR1 and CDR2 are KGHSH and LQKENI. V was trimmed by 1 base and J by 1 base, leaving 11 bases between them. The CDR3 spans 16 residues. The CDR3 DNA sequence: TGTGCCAGCTCACCACTAGACTCCGGAAGCAATCAGCCCCAGCATTTT. Translation: CASSPLDSGSNQPQHF. Full variable domain (missing parts from reference TRBV18 and TRBJ1-5): NAGVMQNPRHLVRRRGQEARLRCSPMKGHSHVYWYRQLPEEGLKFMVYLQKENIIDESGMPKERFSAEFPKEGPSILRIQQVVRGDSAAYFCASSPLDSGSNQPQHFGDGTRLSIL.

The V gene is TRBV30, the J gene TRBJ1-5; unclear D gene. The CDR3 has 16 residues. The V gene lost 2 bases and the J gene lost 3 bases, with 17 bases spanning the gap. CDR1 is GTSNPN and CDR2 is SVGIG in the germline V gene (reference sequence). The CDR3 nucleotides are TGTGCCTGGAGTCGACCTCGGACTACGTCCAATCAGCCCCAGCATTTT. This sequence encodes CAWSRPRTTSNQPQHF.

The chain has TRBV7-3 and TRBJ2-3; 8 bases align to TRBD2. CDR1 is SGHTA, CDR2 FQGTGA, per germline. This CDR3 has 16 residues. The ends lost 1 base at V and 0 bases at J; junction bases unmatched: 3. CDR3 sequence: CASSLMAGGSTDTQYF. For the CDR3, the DNA is TGTGCCAGCAGCTTAATGGCGGGAGGAAGCACAGATACGCAGTATTTT.

The chain carries TRBV20-1 and TRBJ2-1; the D is unclear. V was cut by 3 bases and J by 7 bases, with 7 bases left in between. Germline CDR1 DFQATT, CDR2 SNEGSKA (reference sequence). The CDR3 runs to 11 residues. The CDR3 is CSASNGNEQFF. The CDR3 DNA follows: TGCAGTGCTAGTAACGGGAATGAGCAGTTCTTC.

V and J are TRBV6-1 and TRBJ2-2; perhaps TRBD2 as D (5 bases). The ends were cut back, 4 bases at V and 3 bases at J, with 21 bases in the middle. The CDR3 is 18 amino acids. The germline V gene encodes CDR1 MNHNS and CDR2 SASEGT. CDR3 in amino acids: CASSGREPWAAYTGELFF. CDR3 DNA: TGTGCCAGCAGTGGCCGGGAACCTTGGGCTGCATACACCGGGGAGCTGTTTTTT.

This chain uses TRBV6-5 with TRBJ2-1, with 10 nucleotides matching TRBD2. Per the germline V gene, CDR1 is MNHEY and CDR2 is SVGAGI. CDR3 length equals 15 residues. V dropped 5 bases and J dropped 7; count of bases not matched to a gene: 8. CDR3 coding DNA: TGTGCCAGCAGTCCGCTAGCGGGAGTATTTAATGAGCAGTTCTTC. As protein: CASSPLAGVFNEQFF.

This clone was seen only once. This sequence joins TRBV9 and TRBJ1-2; 9 bases match TRBD1. The CDR3 totals 14 residues. The ends lost 5 bases at V and 2 bases at J; junction bases unmatched: 4. CDR1 is SGDLS, CDR2 YYNGEE, per germline. The CDR3 loop reads CASSGQGKNYGYTF. The CDR3 DNA sequence: TGTGCCAGCAGTGGACAGGGGAAAAACTATGGCTACACCTTC.

This rearrangement joins TRBV6-5 to TRBJ2-1; tentative D call: TRBD2 (5 bases). Trimming pared 2 bases from V and 5 bases from J, leaving 13 bases between. This CDR3 region has 15 residues. Germline CDR1 is MNHEY and CDR2 is SVGAGI. The CDR3, as DNA: TGTGCCAGCAGTTACCGAGAAGCCGGGGACAATGAGCAGTTCTTC. It yields the protein CASSYREAGDNEQFF.